This T cell receptor (beta chain) appears in the sequencing data of a study of blood T cell repertoires in COVID-19 (TCRdb year 2020). About the study as a whole: Samples from collaborators originated in the United States, Italy and Spain and spanned both the acute and convalescent phases of COVID-19. The prospective study material was composed of cDNA or gDNA derived from T cells, B-cell-depleted T cells, or PBMCs. A de-identified subject ID, COVID-19 status, age in years and sex were almost always included in the sample metadata. Where available, HLA class I and class II types were taken from metadata supplied by the sample provider and were not determined by assay-based typing. The samples were drawn from the first 160 participants of the ongoing ImmuneRACE study and from 950 to 1,500 subjects provided by 6 global collaborators. The dataset comprised deeply sampled blood TCRbeta repertoires from subjects exposed to, actively infected with, or recovered from COVID-19. The repertoires were released in a freely available public database meant as a resource for research on the immune response to SARS-CoV-2.

Whole blood was collected in K2EDTA tubes by collaborating institutions according to the institutions' own protocols. For TCRbeta analysis, collaborators shipped samples in one of three forms: frozen whole blood, isolated PBMCs, or DNA extracted from either of those sample types. Paper-wide results and their limitations: The quantity of clinical and demographic metadata differed by source and by participant and was supplied without curation.

TCRbeta CDR3 regions were amplified from genomic DNA using the immunoSEQ Assay, a bias-controlled multiplex PCR. The original pipeline was this. Within the assay, amplification of reference gene primers was used to estimate how many nucleated cells each sample contained. To quantify the absolute abundance of each unique TCRbeta CDR3 rearrangement, sequence reads were collapsed and filtered. For each sample, productive Simpson clonality was calculated as the square root of Simpson's diversity index over productive rearrangements. TCRdb took over this immuneACCESS table, retaining in-frame rearrangements with V and J assigned. Such tables are incomplete; in checked studies, under half of the missing clones stem from an unresolved V gene, and the remainder is unexplained. V, J and clone size reflect that table, while D and trimming were determined from the DNA. This sample gives roughly 180,000 clones in total; more than 85% of them show up just once. In total, the top ten clones hold roughly 2.9% of the sample.

V gives up 8 bases and J gives up 6 bases, and the segment between their germline ends measures 8 bases. CDR1 and CDR2 are drawn from the germline V gene: SGHVS, FNYEAQ. The CDR3, from cysteine to phenylalanine, totals 11 residues. Only the CDR3 part of the read is kept: 33 bases, read in frame from the first base. Regarding this clone: Which antigen it targets is not known. No quality values exist for individual bases; no much larger clone is one base distant.

The chain joins TRBV7-6 to TRBJ2-1, with the D segment identity uncertain. This receptor was identified in a woman aged 25-40 years with active or convalescent COVID-19. Source material: peripheral blood. The CDR3 has the sequence CASVGRNEQFF. DNA sequence: TGTGCCAGCGTTGGGCGCAATGAGCAGTTCTTC.